This TCR beta chain stems from a study of PD-1 blockade in mismatch repair-deficient tumors. Study-level information: Patients had approximately 11 mismatch repair-deficient cancer types, all previously treated and progressing. The study, taken as a whole, reports: Tumor-resident clones, often absent from pretreatment blood, expanded after pembrolizumab and then contracted.

As concerns this clone: The antigen is not known.

TCR sequencing covered a few patients who responded to pembrolizumab. The V gene end was trimmed by 5 bases and the J gene end by 3 bases; junction bases not matched to a gene: 3. The CDR3 sequence is 14 residues long. CDR1 and CDR2 from the germline V gene are MNHEY and SVGAGI. Method: immunoSEQ multiplex PCR; TCRdb's copy keeps in-frame clones and lacks some. In the table there are 85,000 to 130,000 clones, 82% of which are singletons. The sample consisted of peripheral blood, taken roughly eight months after starting pembrolizumab. V is TRBV6-5 and J is TRBJ2-7; 11 positions match TRBD1. This TCR was recovered from an adult with mismatch repair-deficient cancer. DNA for the CDR3: TGTGCCAGCAGTCAGGGGACAGGGGGCTACGAGCAGTACTTC. It is translated as CASSQGTGGYEQYF.